Listed below are T cell receptor beta chains from one sample, sequenced in a study of shared clonotypes between healthy human individuals. Using immunoSEQ multiplex PCR, the repertoire was profiled, and TCRdb retains in-frame clones only, with some absent. This sample has roughly 2.1 million clones; 93% occur once, and the top ten carry approximately 1.7%. The sequenced sample consisted of naive CD8+ T cells from PBMCs. The source of these receptors is a man younger than 35 in good health. Some clones in this sample may be carry-over from other donors' samples. CDR3s include the opening cysteine and the closing phenylalanine or tryptophan. A D gene is named only where the DNA matches it firmly. Size tells how often a clone was seen (once, few, many) or the class of an expanded clone, and some rows leave it out.

NA,TRBV28,TRBD1,TRBJ2-5,17,TGTGCCAGCAGTCGTCCGTCTATTGACAGGGTACCGTGGACCCAGTACTTC,CASSRPSIDRVPWTQYF
NA,TRBV6-1,TRBD1,TRBJ1-1,15,TGTGCCATCCTGGAGTGGGGTCAGGGGGCCGGTGAAGCTTTCTTT,CAILEWGQGAGEAFF
NA,TRBV11-2,NA,TRBJ2-7,11,TGTGCCAGCAGCTTGTCCCACGAGCAGTACTTC,CASSLSHEQYF
NA,TRBV19,NA,TRBJ1-4,14,TGTGCCAGTGGGGCCTGGGGGACTAATGAAAAACTGTTTTTT,CASGAWGTNEKLFF
NA,TRBV28,NA,TRBJ1-1,12,TGTGCCAGCAGTTTCCGGGGAACTGAAGCTTTCTTT,CASSFRGTEAFF
NA,TRBV30,NA,TRBJ2-3,17,TGTGCCTGGAGTGACCCCCTTGGTTCCATAAACACAGATACGCAGTATTTT,CAWSDPLGSINTDTQYF
NA,TRBV5-1,TRBD1,TRBJ2-1,16,TGCGCCAGCGCATTCCTGAGACAGGGGGTTGGAAATGAGCAGTTCTTC,CASAFLRQGVGNEQFF
NA,TRBV27,TRBD1,TRBJ2-1,15,TGTGCCAGCAGTTTACCCCCGACAGGGATGGATGAGCAGTTCTTC,CASSLPPTGMDEQFF
NA,TRBV9,NA,TRBJ2-7,11,TGTGCCAGCAGCGACCCCAACGAGCAGTACTTC,CASSDPNEQYF
NA,TRBV6-6,NA,TRBJ2-6,13,TGTGCCAGCAGACAGACGGAGGCCAACGTCCTGACTTTC,CASRQTEANVLTF
NA,TRBV6-6,NA,TRBJ2-1,13,TGTGCCAGCGGGTCTAGTCCCTACAATGAGCAGTTCTTC,CASGSSPYNEQFF
NA,TRBV28,TRBD1,TRBJ1-5,17,TGTGCCAGCAGCTCGACCATCGGACAGGGGTGGGATCAGCCCCAGCATTTT,CASSSTIGQGWDQPQHF
NA,TRBV11-2,NA,TRBJ2-7,15,TGTGCCAGCAGCTTAAAGCGTACGTGGCCCTACGAGCAGTACTTC,CASSLKRTWPYEQYF
NA,TRBV11-2,NA,TRBJ2-1,13,TGTGCCAGCAGCTTAATAAGTACGGATGAGCAGTTCTTC,CASSLISTDEQFF
NA,TRBV5-6,NA,TRBJ1-1,15,TGTGCCAGCACCCTCGGGAGGGGCCCCTGGGCCCAAGCTTTCTTT,CASTLGRGPWAQAFF
once,TRBV30,TRBD1,TRBJ2-5,14,TGTGCCTGGACGTCCCAGGGGGCGGAAGAGACCCAGTACTTC,CAWTSQGAEETQYF
few,TRBV30,NA,TRBJ1-1,15,TGTGCCTGGAGTCTCAGGGGCAATTTCGACACTGAAGCTTTCTTT,CAWSLRGNFDTEAFF
NA,TRBV30,TRBD2,TRBJ2-1,14,TGTGCCTGGAGTGTAGCGGGGGTGTACAATGAGCAGTTCTTC,CAWSVAGVYNEQFF
NA,TRBV6-6,NA,TRBJ2-2,15,TGTGCCAGCAGTTACTGGGGGGAGAACACCGGGGAGCTGTTTTTT,CASSYWGENTGELFF
NA,TRBV7-2,TRBD1,TRBJ2-1,13,TGTGCCAGTAGGAACAGGGGCTTCAATGAGCAGTTCTTC,CASRNRGFNEQFF
NA,TRBV10-3,TRBD2,TRBJ2-1,14,TGTGCCATCAGTGACCTAGCGGGAAACAATGAGCAGTTCTTC,CAISDLAGNNEQFF
once,TRBV5-6,NA,TRBJ1-3,14,TGTGCCAGCAGCTTGGTTGGCCTCGGAAACACCATATATTTT,CASSLVGLGNTIYF
NA,TRBV6-1,NA,TRBJ2-7,11,TGTGCCAGCTATGAGGCCTACGAGCAGTACTTC,CASYEAYEQYF
NA,TRBV2,NA,TRBJ2-3,12,TGTGCCAGCCGTGAGGACCTTCTCAGGGAGTATTTT,CASREDLLREYF
NA,TRBV29-1,NA,TRBJ2-1,13,TGCAGCGTTGCGGGACACTTCGGGGATGAGCAGTTCTTC,CSVAGHFGDEQFF
once,TRBV6-5,NA,TRBJ2-7,13,TGTGCCAGCAGAGAGCGGGCAGCCTACGAGCAGTACTTC,CASRERAAYEQYF
once,TRBV11-3,TRBD1,TRBJ2-7,14,TGTGCCAGCAGCTGGGGACAGGGGGACTACGAGCAGTACTTC,CASSWGQGDYEQYF
once,TRBV4-1,NA,TRBJ2-2,16,TGCGCCAGCAGCCCCCCTGGCACAGGACACACCGGGGAGCTGTTTTTT,CASSPPGTGHTGELFF
NA,TRBV11-2,TRBD1,TRBJ1-1,13,TGTGCCAGCAGTCCGGACAGGGAGGCTGAAGCTTTCTTT,CASSPDREAEAFF
NA,TRBV14,TRBD2,TRBJ2-1,15,TGTGCCAGCAGCCAAGATTCATTTGGCGGGAGGGCCCTGTTCTTC,CASSQDSFGGRALFF
NA,TRBV15,NA,TRBJ1-2,13,TGTGCCACCAGCAGCCCCAGAAACTATGGCTACACCTTC,CATSSPRNYGYTF
NA,TRBV9,NA,TRBJ1-1,15,TGTGCCAGCAGCCCCTCGAGGACGTCCTTCACTGAAGCTTTCTTT,CASSPSRTSFTEAFF
NA,TRBV10-1,NA,TRBJ2-7,13,TGCGCCAGCAGTGAGCTGTTGTCGGGTGAGCAGTACTTC,CASSELLSGEQYF
NA,TRBV7-8,TRBD2,TRBJ2-1,16,TGTGCCAGCAGCCTAAGACTAGCGGGAGAAGGCAATGAGCAGTTCTTC,CASSLRLAGEGNEQFF
once,TRBV5-8,TRBD1,TRBJ2-4,17,TGTGCCAGCAGCCCCAAGGACAGGCGACTAGCCAAAAACATTCAGTACTTC,CASSPKDRRLAKNIQYF
NA,TRBV4-2,TRBD2,TRBJ2-7,14,TGTGCCAGCAGCCGCACTAGCGGACCCTACGAGCAGTACTTC,CASSRTSGPYEQYF
NA,TRBV7-3,NA,TRBJ2-1,15,TGTGCCAGCAGCTCTGGTTTAGGCACATACAATGAGCAGTTCTTC,CASSSGLGTYNEQFF
NA,TRBV6-5,NA,TRBJ1-4,15,TGTGCCAGCAGTTACTCGAGAGTCCCGGGCGAAAAACTGTTTTTT,CASSYSRVPGEKLFF
NA,TRBV5-4,NA,TRBJ2-1,15,TGTGCCAGCAGCCCCTTTGAGGGGGGATACAATGAGCAGTTCTTC,CASSPFEGGYNEQFF
NA,TRBV27,NA,TRBJ2-7,15,TGTGCCAGCGAAACATATCGGGGGACGGCTCGCGAGCAGTACTTC,CASETYRGTAREQYF
NA,TRBV28,NA,TRBJ1-2,13,TGTGCCACACGCGCGGGCAGGGTCGATGGCTACACCTTC,CATRAGRVDGYTF
NA,TRBV11-2,NA,TRBJ2-1,17,TGTGCCAGCAGCCTATTCAACCGGGAGAGGTCCTACAATGAGCAGTTCTTC,CASSLFNRERSYNEQFF
NA,TRBV11-2,NA,TRBJ1-1,13,TGTGCCAGCAGCTTAGCGGGGTACACTGAAGCTTTCTTT,CASSLAGYTEAFF
NA,TRBV27,TRBD1,TRBJ2-7,16,TGTGCCAGCAGCCCAACGTCCGGGACAGCGAACTACGAGCAGTACTTC,CASSPTSGTANYEQYF
once,TRBV10-3,TRBD2,TRBJ2-1,15,TGTGCCATCAGTGAACGGCGGGAGATAGGCAATGAGCAGTTCTTC,CAISERREIGNEQFF
NA,TRBV5-5,TRBD1,TRBJ1-5,16,TGTGCCAGCAGCTTGGGGGTCAGGGGGCTTAATCAGCCCCAGCATTTT,CASSLGVRGLNQPQHF
few,TRBV4-1,NA,TRBJ2-5,13,TGCGCCAGCAGCCAAGCGACAGAAGAGACCCAGTACTTC,CASSQATEETQYF
NA,TRBV6-6,NA,TRBJ2-7,11,TGTGCCAGCAGTTCCGACTACGAGCAGTACTTC,CASSSDYEQYF
NA,TRBV18,NA,TRBJ2-2,16,TGTGCCAGTCCCAGGCTACGAACGTTAAACACCGGGGAGCTGTTTTTT,CASPRLRTLNTGELFF
NA,TRBV27,NA,TRBJ2-7,17,TGTGCCAGCAGTTTAGTCGTTAAACAGGGACCCTCCTACGAGCAGTACTTC,CASSLVVKQGPSYEQYF
NA,TRBV7-9,TRBD1,TRBJ2-3,15,TGTGCCAGCAGCCCTCGGACAGGAGTCACAGATACGCAGTATTTT,CASSPRTGVTDTQYF
NA,TRBV30,NA,TRBJ2-3,15,TGTGCCTGGAGTAGATCGGGGATCGCCACAGATACGCAGTATTTT,CAWSRSGIATDTQYF